Each of the 28 T cell receptor beta chains below was sequenced from the same sample in a study of blood T cell repertoires in COVID-19. Sequencing was performed with immunoSEQ multiplex PCR; in TCRdb, only in-frame clones are kept and a portion is missing. The data show around 170,000 clones, around 75% seen once. The sample taken for sequencing was peripheral blood. These receptor sequences come from a woman of 80 years or more with acute or convalescent COVID-19.

In its sample, this clone was seen a few times. This chain connects TRBV5-1 to TRBJ2-7; TRBD2 might be the D (6 bases). Germline CDR1 and CDR2: SGHRS and YFSETQ. This CDR3 spans 15 amino acids. Trimming left V 0 bases short and J 9 bases short, with 19 bases between. CDR3 bases: TGCGCCAGCAGCTTGGCGCCGGGTGGGCGGGATAGGCAGTACTTC. Translated, it gives CASSLAPGGRDRQYF.

The V and J genes are TRBV5-8 and TRBJ1-5; a weak D match, TRBD1 (6 bases). Germline-derived CDR1 and CDR2 are SGHTS and YDEGEE. V gave up 0 bases and J gave up 7 bases, with 11 bases separating them. CDR3 length: 14 amino acids. CDR3 in amino acids: CASSLGGLRQPQHF. CDR3 bases: TGTGCCAGCAGCTTGGGGGGGCTGAGGCAGCCCCAGCATTTT.

The chain couples TRBV11-2 to TRBJ1-1; D is undetermined. The germline CDR1 and CDR2 sequences are SGHAT and FQNNGV. This CDR3 has 14 amino acids. Trimming removed 4 bases at V and 0 bases at J, with 9 bases between. Here the CDR3 reads CASSSWALNTEAFF. As DNA, the CDR3 is TGTGCCAGCAGCTCCTGGGCCCTGAACACTGAAGCTTTCTTT.

The chain links TRBV15 to TRBJ2-5; D might be TRBD1 (5 bases). The CDR3 is made up of 15 amino acids. V lost 1 base to trimming and J lost 6 bases, with 15 bases between them. Looked up from germline, CDR1 is LNHNV and CDR2 is YYDKDF (reference sequence). Here the CDR3 DNA reads TGTGCCACCAGCAGAGGCGTGGAACAGGCCCAGACCCAGTACTTC. As protein: CATSRGVEQAQTQYF.

Here the CDR3 reads CASSQDLTSGSPADTQYF. The CDR3, as DNA: TGTGCCAGCAGCCAAGATTTGACTAGCGGGTCACCCGCAGATACGCAGTATTTT. V gene TRBV4-2 combines with J gene TRBJ2-3; 10 bases match TRBD2. V lost 0 bases and J lost 4; bases outside the gene matches: 10. The CDR3 runs 18 residues. Germline CDR1 and CDR2: LGHNA and YNFKEQ.

V usage is TRBV12-3 or TRBV12-4 and J usage is TRBJ1-2, with 7 bases lining up with TRBD1. The V gene end was trimmed by 4 bases and the J gene end by 5 bases; junction bases not matched to a gene: 1. CDR3 length: 12 residues. CDR3 amino acids: CASSSQGYGYTF. CDR3 nucleotide sequence: TGTGCCAGCAGTTCACAGGGGTATGGCTACACCTTC.

This clone was detected a few times. This chain links TRBV11-2 with TRBJ1-1, with 9 bases lining up with TRBD1. The CDR3 runs 15 residues. Germline CDR1 and CDR2: SGHAT and FQNNGV. V shed 4 bases and J 5 bases; nucleotides not matched to a gene: 8. The CDR3 spells CASSSSVDRGTEAFF. The CDR3 DNA reads as TGTGCCAGCAGCTCATCCGTCGACAGGGGGACTGAAGCTTTCTTT.

V is TRBV5-4 and J is TRBJ2-5; 14 bases match TRBD2. The length of the CDR3 is 16 residues. Germline V gene lookup returns CDR1 SGHNT and CDR2 YYREEE (reference sequence). The J segment lost 5 bases and the V segment lost 3 bases, leaving 6 bases of the junction unmatched. The CDR3 spells CASSSGLAGAGETQYF. The CDR3 region has the DNA TGTGCCAGCAGCTCGGGACTAGCGGGAGCGGGGGAGACCCAGTACTTC.

In its sample, this clone was seen many times. The V call is TRBV5-1, the J call TRBJ2-7, with 9 bases fitting TRBD2. The V gene end was trimmed by 4 bases and the J gene end by 5 bases; junction bases not matched to a gene: 7. The germline V gene encodes CDR1 SGHRS and CDR2 YFSETQ. The CDR3 contains 14 residues. CDR3 region: CASSPWTSDDEQYF. For the CDR3, the DNA is TGCGCCAGCAGCCCCTGGACTAGCGACGACGAGCAGTACTTC.

The chain recombines TRBV18 with TRBJ2-4, with a possible D match to TRBD2 (5 bases). CDR3 length: 14 amino acids. The V gene's germline CDR1 is KGHSH and CDR2 LQKENI. The V and J ends lost 3 bases and 1 base respectively, with 7 bases between them. CDR3 residues: CASSPPGAKNIQYF. For the CDR3, the DNA is TGTGCCAGCTCACCCCCGGGGGCCAAAAACATTCAGTACTTC.

The chain uses TRBV3-1 (or the pseudogene TRBV3-2) and TRBJ2-7; D gene uncertain. CDR3 length equals 14 residues. Germline values: CDR1 LGHDT, CDR2 YNNKEL (reference sequence). With 1 base removed from V and 6 bases from J, the gap between germline ends came to 13 bases. DNA of the CDR3: TGTGCCAGCAGCCAAGGAATACAAATAACCGAGCAGTACTTC. Translated: CASSQGIQITEQYF.

V and J are TRBV7-3 and TRBJ2-6, with D maybe TRBD1 (6 bases). The CDR3 is 16 amino acids. V was cut by 5 bases and J by 0 bases, with 11 bases left in between. The germline gives CDR1 SGHTA, CDR2 FQGTGA. CDR3 in amino acids: CASSTQGLSGANVLTF. DNA of the CDR3: TGTGCCAGCAGCACACAGGGTCTCTCTGGGGCCAACGTCCTGACTTTC.

This clone was counted between two and nine times. This chain links TRBV19 with TRBJ1-1, with TRBD1 matching 8 bases. The trim removed 5 bases at V and 1 base at J, leaving 3 bases unmatched. This CDR3 is 14 amino acids long. The germline V gene has CDR1 LNHDA and CDR2 SQIVND (reference sequence). The DNA for the CDR3 is TGTGCCAGTAGTCGGACAGGGACGAACACTGAAGCTTTCTTT. This translates into CASSRTGTNTEAFF.

The V call is TRBV27, the J call TRBJ1-1; TRBD1 aligns across 8 bases. CDR1 MNHEY and CDR2 SMNVEV come from the germline V gene (reference sequence). This CDR3 is built from 15 residues. The V and J ends lost 4 bases and 2 bases, in that order; junction bases with no gene match: 6. The CDR3 protein is CASSSHGTGNTEAFF. The DNA of the CDR3 is TGTGCCAGCAGTTCCCACGGGACAGGAAACACTGAAGCTTTCTTT.

The rearrangement links TRBV27 to TRBJ2-1; 11 positions agree with TRBD2. The CDR3 contains 17 residues. After removal of 3 bases from V and 7 bases from J, the junction contained 11 bases not matched to a gene. Germline V gives CDR1 MNHEY, CDR2 SMNVEV (reference sequence). The CDR3 coding sequence is TGTGCCAGCAGTTTTCCGGCTAGCGGGAGGAAGGGTAATGAGCAGTTCTTC. This translates into CASSFPASGRKGNEQFF.

The chain uses TRBV2 and TRBJ2-7, with a tentative D call TRBD2 (5 bases). The germline gives CDR1 SNHLY, CDR2 FYNNEI. Between the trimmed V and J ends, which lost 3 bases and 2 bases, there was a span of 11 bases. The CDR3 runs to 14 residues. The CDR3 nucleotides are TGTGCCAGCAGTGAGGCGGCGGGCCCCTACGAGCAGTACTTC. This gives the protein CASSEAAGPYEQYF.

V and J are TRBV2 and TRBJ1-1; 8 bases line up with TRBD1. Per the germline V gene, CDR1 is SNHLY and CDR2 is FYNNEI. The length of the CDR3 is 15 residues. Germline trimming cut 6 bases from V and 6 bases from J; bases unmatched to any gene: 12. The CDR3 sequence is CASRAQGARRAEAFF. The CDR3 bases are TGTGCCAGCAGAGCTCAGGGGGCAAGGAGGGCTGAAGCTTTCTTT.

This clone was observed once. The gene calls are TRBV7-9 and TRBJ1-6, with D possibly being TRBD1 (6 bases). The ends were cut back, 5 bases at V and 8 bases at J, with 16 bases in the middle. CDR1 is SEHNR and CDR2 is FQNEAQ in the germline V gene (reference sequence). CDR3 length: 15 residues. The CDR3 coding sequence is TGTGCCAGCAGCCCCACCCAGGGGTCCTATTCACCCCTCCACTTT. Translation: CASSPTQGSYSPLHF.

The rearrangement joins TRBV19 to TRBJ2-2, with 8 bases matching TRBD1. The CDR3 contains 15 residues. Germline V CDR1 and CDR2: LNHDA, SQIVND (reference sequence). V was clipped by 5 bases and J by 6 bases; unmatched bases: 8. The CDR3 DNA reads as TGTGCCAGTAGTCTCATACAGGGGGAGGCCGGGGAGCTGTTTTTT. This sequence encodes CASSLIQGEAGELFF. Full variable domain (missing parts from reference TRBV19 and TRBJ2-2): DGGITQSPKYLFRKEGQNVTLSCEQNLNHDAMYWYRQDPGQGLRLIYYSQIVNDFQKGDIAEGYSVSREKKESFPLTVTSAQKNPTAFYLCASSLIQGEAGELFFGEGSRLTVL.

This sequence joins TRBV27 and TRBJ2-5; D might be TRBD2 (6 bases). The CDR3 runs 15 residues. Germline assignment: CDR1 MNHEY and CDR2 SMNVEV (reference sequence). Deletions cut 3 bases from V and 1 base from J, with 12 bases between. CDR3 residues: CASSFTGEVQETQYF. As DNA, the CDR3 is TGTGCCAGCAGTTTTACGGGAGAAGTCCAAGAGACCCAGTACTTC.

The chain couples TRBV2 to TRBJ2-5, with TRBD2 identical over 8 bases. The trim removed 6 bases at V and 5 bases at J, leaving 11 bases unmatched. CDR3 length: 15 amino acids. Germline V gene lookup returns CDR1 SNHLY and CDR2 FYNNEI. CDR3 nucleotide sequence: TGTGCCAGCAGGAAATATCAGCGGGAGCAGGAGACCCAGTACTTC. Amino acids: CASRKYQREQETQYF.

The CDR3 protein is CASSWTGGVEKLFF. DNA for the CDR3: TGTGCCAGCAGTTGGACAGGGGGTGTTGAAAAACTGTTTTTT. The chain uses TRBV7-9 and TRBJ1-4, with 10 bases aligning to TRBD1. Per the germline V gene, CDR1 is SEHNR and CDR2 is FQNEAQ (reference sequence). The V segment lost 6 bases and the J segment 7 bases; nucleotides outside the gene matches: 5. The CDR3 is 14 residues long.

The DNA for the CDR3 is TGTGCCTGGAGTTCCGCTAGCGTGAACACAGATACGCAGTATTTT. It yields the protein CAWSSASVNTDTQYF. The chain combines TRBV30 with TRBJ2-3, with a possible D match to TRBD2 (6 bases). Germline CDR1 is GTSNPN and CDR2 is SVGIG (reference sequence). V lost 2 bases, J lost 2 bases, and 14 bases lay in between. CDR3 size: 15 residues.

This clone was picked up one time. The chain recombines TRBV2 with TRBJ1-2; D unclear. V was trimmed by 5 bases and J by 1 base, leaving 5 bases between them. Germline CDR1 SNHLY, CDR2 FYNNEI. This CDR3 comprises 12 residues. CDR3 loop: CASSQDNYGYTF. In DNA form, the CDR3 reads TGTGCCAGCAGTCAGGATAACTATGGCTACACCTTC.

The rearrangement links TRBV14 to TRBJ1-1, with no clear D. The CDR3 has 15 residues. Germline values: CDR1 SGHDN, CDR2 FVKESK. V gave up 1 base and J gave up 3 bases, with 12 bases separating them. The CDR3 is CASSQGSVWDTEAFF. CDR3 nucleotides: TGTGCCAGCAGCCAAGGAAGCGTCTGGGACACTGAAGCTTTCTTT.

This sequence joins TRBV19 and TRBJ1-1; TRBD1 matches 10 bases. V shed 4 bases, J shed 5 bases, and the junction held 10 bases outside the gene matches. Per germline, CDR1 LNHDA and CDR2 SQIVND (reference sequence). CDR3 length: 16 amino acids. Here the CDR3 DNA reads TGTGCCAGTAGTAGGGGACAGGGGCGCGTAGAAACTGAAGCTTTCTTT. This gives the protein CASSRGQGRVETEAFF.

J is TRBJ1-3 and V is TRBV5-5, with D possibly being TRBD1 (6 bases). CDR3 length equals 14 residues. Germline V gene data show CDR1 as SGHKS and CDR2 as YYEKEE (reference sequence). V dropped 5 bases and J dropped 4 bases, with 13 bases sitting between them. The CDR3, as DNA: TGTGCCAGCAGTTCCTGGGGGCAAGGAAACACCATATATTTT. Protein: CASSSWGQGNTIYF.

This chain links TRBV6-5 with TRBJ2-7; the D gene is possibly TRBD2 (6 bases). Germline-derived CDR1 and CDR2 are MNHEY and SVGAGI. The CDR3 extends over 15 amino acids. Trimming took 7 bases from V and 1 from J, leaving 17 bases between them. CDR3 region: CASTRTGTHSYEQYF. CDR3 nucleotide sequence: TGTGCCAGCACCCGAACGGGGACTCATTCCTACGAGCAGTACTTC.